The rows below give T cell receptor beta chains drawn from one sample of a study of T-cell reconstitution after alpha-beta-depleted transplantation in children. MiXCR, applied by TCRdb to the PCR reads, yields one record per CDR3 protein. The sample carries 780,000 or so distinct CDR3 sequences, roughly 15% recorded once. Here the sequenced sample was PBMCs, mostly from graft donor cells, taken 360 days after TCRalphabeta/CD19-depleted stem cell transplant. The receptors stem from a male patient under 18 who had a stem cell transplant for acute lymphoblastic leukemia, so the T cells may come from the graft donor. Each CDR3 is given with its conserved first and last residue. The D gene is left open where the match is weak. Clone size is not always given. Where it is, it says once, few, many or a class for expanded clones.

j_call,v_call,d_call,clone_size,cdr3_aa,cdr3_nt
TRBJ2-5,TRBV29-1,TRBD2,many,CSVSGRAMETQYF,TGCAGTGTAAGCGGGAGGGCCATGGAGACCCAGTACTTC
TRBJ2-2,TRBV11-3,NA,NA,CASSFQGPTNTGELFF,TGTGCCAGCAGCTTTCAGGGGCCCACGAACACCGGGGAGCTGTTTTTT
TRBJ2-1,TRBV2,NA,NA,CASSEELAYNEQFF,TGTGCCAGCAGTGAAGAACTAGCTTACAATGAGCAGTTCTTC
TRBJ1-2,TRBV5-1,NA,NA,CASSLGGPGSANYGYTF,TGCGCCAGCAGCTTGGGGGGACCCGGATCAGCTAACTATGGCTACACCTTC
TRBJ1-5,TRBV20-1,TRBD1,few,CSARETWTGNQPQHF,TGCAGTGCTAGAGAAACATGGACAGGGAATCAGCCCCAGCATTTT
TRBJ2-3,TRBV20-1,TRBD1,NA,CSALQGFSTDTQYF,TGCAGTGCTCTACAGGGGTTTAGCACAGATACGCAGTATTTT
TRBJ2-7,TRBV6-1,TRBD2,NA,CASRPPLAGGSDEQYF,TGTGCCAGCAGACCCCCCCTAGCGGGAGGGTCCGACGAGCAGTACTTC
TRBJ2-1,TRBV12-3/TRBV12-4,NA,many,CASSFAGSYNEQFF,TGTGCCAGCAGCTTCGCGGGATCCTACAATGAGCAGTTCTTC
TRBJ2-7,TRBV20-1,NA,few,CSAVTYEQYF,TGCAGTGCTGTAACCTACGAGCAGTACTTC
TRBJ2-7,TRBV20-1,NA,NA,CSTGMSSYEQYF,TGCAGTACAGGGATGAGCTCCTACGAGCAGTACTTC
TRBJ2-7,TRBV5-1,NA,many,CASSLEYPDDEQYF,TGCGCCAGCAGCTTGGAATACCCTGATGACGAGCAGTACTTC
TRBJ2-1,TRBV12-3/TRBV12-4,TRBD2,many,CASSTSGRRYNEQFF,TGTGCCAGCAGTACTAGCGGGAGGCGGTACAATGAGCAGTTCTTC
TRBJ2-3,TRBV18,TRBD1,NA,CASSRRDRRLEGRADTQYF,TGTGCCAGCTCACGCCGGGACAGGAGACTGGAGGGCCGCGCAGATACGCAGTATTTT
TRBJ2-5,TRBV29-1,NA,few,CSVKGVFQGPLETQYF,TGCAGCGTTAAAGGTGTCTTCCAGGGGCCCCTAGAGACCCAGTACTTC
TRBJ2-3,TRBV7-9,NA,NA,CASSSPDGADTQYF,TGTGCCAGCAGCTCCCCCGACGGGGCAGATACGCAGTATTTT
TRBJ1-5,TRBV5-5,NA,many,CASSLPHRYSNQPQHF,TGTGCCAGCAGCTTGCCTCACCGGTATAGCAATCAGCCCCAGCATTTT
TRBJ2-7,TRBV4-2,NA,NA,CASSQETARYEQYF,TGTGCCAGCAGCCAAGAGACGGCCCGCTACGAGCAGTACTTC
TRBJ2-3,TRBV7-8,NA,NA,CASSPRPGQGTDTQYF,TGTGCCAGCAGCCCAAGACCGGGACAAGGAACAGATACGCAGTATTTT
TRBJ2-3,TRBV7-3,TRBD2,NA,CASSLMGLEGTDTQYF,TGTGCCAGCAGCCTTATGGGACTAGAAGGCACAGATACGCAGTATTTT
TRBJ2-2,TRBV2,NA,many,CASSDPGKNTGELFF,TGTGCCAGCAGTGACCCGGGGAAGAACACCGGGGAGCTGTTTTTT
TRBJ2-7,TRBV7-9,TRBD1,NA,CASSSDRDRVYEQYF,TGTGCCAGCAGCTCCGACCGGGACAGGGTCTACGAGCAGTACTTC
TRBJ2-5,TRBV4-1,NA,few,CASSQGVQTQETQYF,TGCGCCAGCAGCCAGGGGGTCCAGACCCAAGAGACCCAGTACTTC
TRBJ2-1,TRBV20-1,NA,few,CSAASERAYNEQFF,TGCAGTGCTGCTAGTGAGCGGGCGTACAATGAGCAGTTCTTC
TRBJ2-3,TRBV27,NA,many,CASSPGVDTQYF,TGTGCCAGCAGTCCAGGGGTGGATACGCAGTATTTT
TRBJ2-5,TRBV29-1,NA,NA,CSAPQGPQETQYF,TGCAGCGCTCCCCAGGGGCCCCAAGAGACCCAGTACTTC
TRBJ2-2,TRBV27,NA,NA,CASSLQGTSGELFF,TGTGCCAGCAGTTTACAGGGGACCTCCGGGGAGCTGTTTTTT
TRBJ2-2,TRBV2,NA,few,CASRLRAAPIYTGELFF,TGTGCCAGCAGACTCAGGGCGGCTCCTATTTACACCGGGGAGCTGTTTTTT
TRBJ2-3,TRBV10-3,NA,few,CAISGRDGFTDTQYF,TGTGCCATCAGTGGCAGAGACGGCTTCACAGATACGCAGTATTTT
TRBJ1-5,TRBV5-6,NA,few,CASSLGAWGAFGNQPQHF,TGTGCCAGCAGCCTCGGGGCCTGGGGGGCGTTCGGCAATCAGCCCCAGCATTTT
TRBJ2-1,TRBV7-7,TRBD1,NA,CASSLGSLNRDSSYNEQFF,TGTGCCAGCAGCCTAGGGAGTCTTAACCGGGACAGTTCCTACAATGAGCAGTTCTTC
TRBJ2-1,TRBV7-9,NA,NA,CASSARLTSEQFF,TGTGCCAGCAGCGCCCGACTCACTAGTGAGCAGTTCTTC
TRBJ2-7,TRBV23-1,TRBD1,NA,CASSRQGGDYEQYF,TGCGCCAGCAGTAGACAGGGGGGGGACTACGAGCAGTACTTC
TRBJ2-3,TRBV5-1,NA,few,CASSLHLGTDTQYF,TGCGCCAGCAGCTTGCACCTGGGCACAGATACGCAGTATTTT
TRBJ2-1,TRBV2,TRBD1,NA,CASTGQVIEQFF,TGTGCCAGCACGGGACAGGTAATAGAGCAGTTCTTC
TRBJ2-5,TRBV4-1,NA,few,CASSQGAVLRETQYF,TGCGCCAGCAGCCAGGGGGCCGTCCTGAGAGAGACCCAGTACTTC
TRBJ2-3,TRBV3-1,TRBD2,NA,CASSPTLGLAGEDTQYF,TGTGCCAGCAGCCCCACCCTCGGACTAGCGGGAGAAGATACGCAGTATTTT
TRBJ2-7,TRBV7-3,NA,NA,CASSLGVQGSYEQYF,TGTGCCAGCAGCTTAGGAGTGCAGGGGTCCTACGAGCAGTACTTC
TRBJ1-2,TRBV12-3/TRBV12-4,NA,NA,CASSQRQAGGYTF,TGTGCCAGCAGTCAGAGACAGGCGGGGGGCTACACCTTC
TRBJ2-6,TRBV14,NA,few,CASSQDLFVTGSRSGANVLTF,TGTGCCAGCAGCCAAGACCTTTTTGTGACAGGTTCTCGGTCTGGGGCCAACGTCCTGACTTTC
TRBJ2-7,TRBV29-1,NA,few,CSVIISGFYEQYF,TGCAGCGTTATCATTTCGGGCTTCTACGAGCAGTACTTC
TRBJ2-1,TRBV12-3/TRBV12-4,TRBD1,many,CASSLPTGPHEQFF,TGTGCCAGCAGCCTTCCGACAGGGCCCCATGAGCAGTTCTTC
TRBJ2-4,TRBV4-1,TRBD2,NA,CASSQGKAGGEAKNIQYF,TGCGCCAGCAGCCAAGGGAAAGCGGGAGGGGAAGCCAAAAACATTCAGTACTTC
TRBJ2-5,TRBV7-9,NA,many,CASSLTLETQYF,TGTGCCAGCAGTTTGACCTTGGAGACCCAGTACTTC
TRBJ2-5,TRBV25-1,NA,many,CASSDYNQETQYF,TGTGCCAGCAGTGACTACAACCAAGAGACCCAGTACTTC
TRBJ2-1,TRBV29-1,TRBD2,NA,CSVGLAGLYNEQFF,TGCAGCGTCGGACTAGCGGGACTCTACAATGAGCAGTTCTTC
TRBJ2-1,TRBV2,TRBD1,NA,CASSERGQGYNEQFF,TGTGCCAGCAGTGAAAGGGGGCAGGGCTACAATGAGCAGTTCTTC
TRBJ1-1,TRBV5-6,NA,few,CASSFGDRAPEAFF,TGTGCCAGCAGCTTCGGGGACCGGGCCCCGGAAGCTTTCTTT
TRBJ2-3,TRBV7-2,TRBD2,NA,CASRPTSGTQYF,TGTGCCAGCAGGCCGACTAGCGGTACGCAGTATTTT
TRBJ2-6,TRBV27,NA,many,CASSFGTGSGANVLTF,TGTGCCAGCAGTTTTGGAACAGGGTCTGGGGCCAACGTCCTGACTTTC
TRBJ2-3,TRBV10-3,TRBD2,few,CAISGTSGYTDTQYF,TGTGCCATCAGTGGGACTAGCGGGTACACAGATACGCAGTATTTT
TRBJ2-7,TRBV29-1,TRBD1,few,CSVEQGGYEQYF,TGCAGCGTGGAACAGGGGGGCTACGAGCAGTACTTC
TRBJ2-5,TRBV29-1,NA,many,CSVEDDRWDGETQYF,TGCAGCGTTGAAGATGACAGGTGGGACGGAGAGACCCAGTACTTC
TRBJ2-7,TRBV9,NA,many,CASSVDGEQYF,TGTGCCAGCAGCGTAGACGGTGAGCAGTACTTC
TRBJ2-1,TRBV3-1,TRBD2,few,CASSQNFGTNSYNEQFF,TGTGCCAGCAGCCAAAATTTCGGGACTAACTCCTACAATGAGCAGTTCTTC
TRBJ1-2,TRBV13,NA,NA,CASSQEVGLDYTF,TGTGCCAGCAGCCAGGAGGTGGGGCTTGACTACACCTTC
TRBJ1-1,TRBV5-1,TRBD1,NA,CASSYLQGGTEAFF,TGCGCCAGCAGCTACCTCCAGGGGGGAACTGAAGCTTTCTTT
TRBJ1-5,TRBV2,NA,NA,CASSEARQGRQPQHF,TGTGCCAGCAGTGAAGCCCGGCAGGGGCGGCAGCCCCAGCATTTT
TRBJ2-5,TRBV25-1,NA,NA,CASSGPQGYGQETQYF,TGTGCCAGCAGTGGGCCCCAGGGATACGGACAAGAGACCCAGTACTTC
TRBJ2-5,TRBV6-5,TRBD1,few,CASSYSGQGDRETQYF,TGTGCCAGCAGTTACTCTGGGCAGGGGGACAGAGAGACCCAGTACTTC
TRBJ2-1,TRBV7-6,TRBD2,few,CASSLAWRSGTSGYNEQFF,TGTGCCAGCAGCTTAGCGTGGCGCTCCGGGACTAGCGGATACAATGAGCAGTTCTTC